The next 9 T cell receptor beta chains were all read from a single sample in a study of cytomegalovirus exposure and HLA in healthy donors. The assay was immunoSEQ multiplex PCR, and TCRdb's table has in-frame clones only and misses some. The table includes 150,000 to 200,000 clones, around nine tenths detected once. The source material was PBMCs. The receptors were gathered from a woman in her thirties in good health and CMV-seronegative.

V is TRBV21-1 and J is TRBJ2-7; TRBD1, as called in the table, went unchecked against the DNA. TRBV21-1 is marked as a pseudogene. This CDR3 has 15 residues. CDR3 DNA: TGTGCCAGCAGCAAAAGGCAGGGGATTACCTACGAGCAGTACTTC. This codes for CASSKRQGITYEQYF.

The CDR3 DNA is TGTGCCAGCAGCGTAGCGGTACAAGAGACCCAGTACTTC. As protein: CASSVAVQETQYF. This sequence joins TRBV9 and TRBJ2-5; no firm D call. The CDR3 spans 13 residues. V was pared by 0 bases and J by 2 bases, with 5 bases between. CDR1 and CDR2 from the germline V gene are SGDLS and YYNGEE.

The chain employs TRBV25-1 and TRBJ1-3; TRBD1 matches 8 bases. Germline assignment: CDR1 MGHDK and CDR2 SYGVNS. J lost 0 bases, V lost 2 bases, and 9 bases had no gene match. CDR3 length: 18 amino acids. The CDR3: CASSETGTGLNSGNTIYF. The DNA for the CDR3 is TGTGCCAGCAGTGAAACCGGGACAGGTCTCAACTCTGGAAACACCATATATTTT.

The gene calls are TRBV7-2 and TRBJ2-6; maybe TRBD2 (6 bases). This CDR3 has 17 residues. The germline V gene encodes CDR1 SGHTA and CDR2 FQGNSA. V was clipped by 2 bases and J by 2 bases, with 13 bases between them. CDR3 sequence: CASSLYVEGTGANVLTF. CDR3 nucleotides: TGTGCCAGCAGCTTATATGTGGAGGGAACTGGGGCCAACGTCCTGACTTTC.

The chain carries TRBV6-5 and TRBJ2-5; 8 bases are a match to TRBD1. This CDR3 has 14 amino acids. The J segment lost 5 bases and the V segment lost 0 bases, leaving 2 bases of the junction unmatched. CDR1 and CDR2 (germline): MNHEY, SVGAGI. This chain's CDR3 is CASSYSRDRETQYF. CDR3 sequence (DNA): TGTGCCAGCAGTTACTCGCGGGACAGGGAGACCCAGTACTTC.

The V gene is TRBV19, the J gene TRBJ1-2; D is uncertain. Germline CDR1 and CDR2: LNHDA and SQIVND (reference sequence). The CDR3 runs 12 residues. With 6 bases removed from V and 10 bases from J, the gap between germline ends came to 15 bases. This CDR3 reads CASREGRVDYTF. Here the CDR3 DNA reads TGTGCCAGTAGGGAGGGCCGCGTCGACTACACCTTC.

In its sample, this clone was seen a few times. This chain uses TRBV2 with TRBJ1-6; a weak D match, TRBD1 (6 bases). From germline, CDR1 is SNHLY and CDR2 FYNNEI. This CDR3 contains 15 residues. Trimming left V 7 bases short and J 3 bases short, with 13 bases between. The CDR3 region has the DNA TGTGCCAGCACGAGGGGGACGGACTATAATTCACCCCTCCACTTT. The encoded protein is CASTRGTDYNSPLHF.

The chain has TRBV5-1 and TRBJ1-1; TRBD1 might be the D (5 bases). This CDR3 has 13 amino acids. V shed 8 bases and J shed 1 base, with 12 bases lying between them. Per germline, CDR1 SGHRS and CDR2 YFSETQ. CDR3 in DNA: TGCGCCAGTCTAAGACAGCCGAACACTGAAGCTTTCTTT. As protein: CASLRQPNTEAFF.

The chain recombines TRBV5-6 with TRBJ2-3, with D unresolved. This CDR3 comprises 13 residues. Looked up from germline, CDR1 is SGHDT and CDR2 is YYEEEE. V gave up 0 bases and J gave up 6 bases, with 8 bases separating them. The CDR3: CASSLGPPDTQYF. CDR3 DNA: TGTGCCAGCAGCTTGGGGCCTCCGGATACGCAGTATTTT. Together with reference TRBV5-6 and TRBJ2-3, the CDR3 gives the full variable domain: DAGVTQSPTHLIKTRGQQVTLRCSPKSGHDTVSWYQQALGQGPQFIFQYYEEEERQRGNFPDRFSGHQFPNYSSELNVNALLLGDSALYLCASSLGPPDTQYFGPGTRLTVL.